Included here is one T cell receptor (beta chain) sequence, with context. Its antigen is not identified. The assay was immunoSEQ multiplex PCR, and TCRdb's table has in-frame clones only and misses some. The sample records under 100,000 clones, approximately 96% being singletons. The CDR3 is 12 residues long. Trimming removed 3 bases at V and 3 bases at J, with 5 bases between. Germline V gives CDR1 SEHNR, CDR2 FQNEAQ (reference sequence). While the first cohort had 600 to 800 subjects, the donors belonged to the separate validation cohort of over a hundred subjects. The data were taken from a study of cytomegalovirus exposure and HLA in healthy donors. Broader study findings: Rarity marked most TCR sequences, yet some public TCRs occurred in many donors. The authors confirmed in vitro that three CMV-associated chains were specific for CMV antigens. A list of more than 150 TCR beta chains associated with cytomegalovirus was given.

Sample: PBMCs. This TCR came from a woman under 30 in good health and CMV-seronegative. The chain has TRBV7-9 and TRBJ2-5, with D hard to call. CDR3 sequence reads: CASSFTEETQYF. The CDR3 region has the DNA TGTGCCAGCAGCTTTACTGAAGAGACCCAGTACTTC.